A single sample gave rise to the 32 T cell receptor beta chains below, sequenced in a study of beta chain features in type 1 diabetes. Overall study findings and caveats: Among all four CD4+ subsets, Type 1 diabetes patients had TCRB CDR3s that were moderately but significantly shorter.

Since all of the isolated RNA was reverse transcribed, expressed TCRB transcripts were what got sequenced. The assay was immunoSEQ multiplex PCR, and TCRdb's table has in-frame clones only and misses some. Here the sample spans around 260,000 clones, around 20% being singletons. Their specific antigens are unknown. The source material was naive CD4+ T cells from blood. The source of these receptors is a woman in her forties with type 1 diabetes.

There are a few counts of this clone. The CDR3 coding sequence is TGCAGCGTGGGAACAGGGCCGGTCTCCTACGAGCAGTACTTC. Amino acid sequence: CSVGTGPVSYEQYF. V and J are TRBV29-1 and TRBJ2-7; TRBD1 might be the D (6 bases). Trimming took 6 bases from V and 0 from J, leaving 15 bases between them. The CDR3 contains 14 residues. From germline, CDR1 is SQVTM and CDR2 ANQGSEA.

The chain joins TRBV18 to TRBJ2-7, with a possible D match to TRBD2 (5 bases). CDR3 size: 13 residues. Germline V lookup: CDR1 KGHSH, CDR2 LQKENI. V was cut by 6 bases and J by 2 bases, with 11 bases left in between. In nucleotides, the CDR3 is TGTGCCAGCTCTACCACCGGGGCCTACGAGCAGTACTTC. It is translated as CASSTTGAYEQYF. Drawing the rest from reference TRBV18 and TRBJ2-7, the complete variable domain is NAGVMQNPRHLVRRRGQEARLRCSPMKGHSHVYWYRQLPEEGLKFMVYLQKENIIDESGMPKERFSAEFPKEGPSILRIQQVVRGDSAAYFCASSTTGAYEQYFGPGTRLTVT.

This clone came up a few times. The chain is built from TRBV30 and TRBJ1-5; D not certain. From germline, CDR1 is GTSNPN and CDR2 SVGIG (reference sequence). Trimming took 1 base from V and 6 from J, leaving 19 bases between them. The CDR3 totals 16 residues. The CDR3 DNA reads TGTGCCTGGAGTGCCGCCTCATCGGAGGGCGGTCAGCCCCAGCATTTT. Amino acids: CAWSAASSEGGQPQHF. The full variable domain, completed using reference TRBV30 and TRBJ1-5, is SQTIHQWPATLVQPVGSPLSLECTVEGTSNPNLYWYRQAAGRGLQLLFYSVGIGQISSEVPQNLSASRPQDRQFILSSKKLLLSDSGFYLCAWSAASSEGGQPQHFGDGTRLSIL.

The gene calls are TRBV4-3 and TRBJ2-7, with a possible D match to TRBD1 (6 bases). This CDR3 contains 15 residues. With 0 bases removed from V and 7 bases from J, the gap between germline ends came to 16 bases. CDR1 and CDR2 from the germline V gene are LGHNA and YSLEER. This CDR3 is CASSQDFTETGEQYF. DNA for the CDR3: TGCGCCAGCAGCCAAGATTTTACCGAGACAGGAGAGCAGTACTTC.

The chain couples TRBV2 to TRBJ2-1; TRBD1 agrees at 8 bases. Germline V gives CDR1 SNHLY, CDR2 FYNNEI. V was pared by 8 bases and J by 8 bases, with 11 bases of the junction left unmatched. The CDR3 sequence is 14 residues long. The chain's CDR3 is CASLWTGRFDEQFF. The CDR3, as DNA: TGTGCCAGCCTATGGACAGGGAGGTTCGATGAGCAGTTCTTC.

The J gene is TRBJ2-5, the V gene TRBV9, with TRBD2 identical over 13 bases. CDR1 SGDLS and CDR2 YYNGEE come from the germline V gene. This CDR3 comprises 18 residues. Unmatched junction bases numbered 8, after V lost 0 bases and J lost 3 bases. The CDR3 is CASSVAPSGTSGEETQYF. Written as DNA, the CDR3 is TGTGCCAGCAGCGTAGCCCCCTCCGGGACTAGCGGGGAAGAGACCCAGTACTTC.

This chain links TRBV29-1 with TRBJ2-1, with 7 bases lining up with TRBD1. The germline CDR1 and CDR2 sequences are SQVTM and ANQGSEA. CDR3 length equals 15 residues. Trimming at V came to 6 bases and at J to 0 bases, leaving 8 bases not matched to a gene. The CDR3 DNA sequence: TGCAGCGTGGGGACAGTACTGAGCTCCTACAATGAGCAGTTCTTC. Translation gives CSVGTVLSSYNEQFF.

The sample holds a few counts of this clone. The chain is built from TRBV4-3 and TRBJ2-5, with TRBD1 matching over 7 bases. CDR1 and CDR2 from the germline V gene are LGHNA and YSLEER. V gave up 0 bases and J gave up 4 bases; unmatched junction bases: 5. The CDR3 runs 15 residues. CDR3 DNA: TGCGCCAGCAGCCAAGATAAAGCAGGGGGAGAGACCCAGTACTTC. The encoded protein is CASSQDKAGGETQYF.

The rearrangement links TRBV18 to TRBJ2-5, with TRBD1 identical over 12 bases. This CDR3 is built from 15 residues. With V trimmed by 6 bases and J by 5 bases, 7 bases remained unmatched. Germline CDR1 KGHSH, CDR2 LQKENI. The chain's CDR3 is CASSPGQGATETQYF. The CDR3 nucleotides read TGTGCCAGCTCGCCGGGACAGGGGGCGACGGAGACCCAGTACTTC. The complete variable domain, with remaining parts taken from reference TRBV18 and TRBJ2-5, reads NAGVMQNPRHLVRRRGQEARLRCSPMKGHSHVYWYRQLPEEGLKFMVYLQKENIIDESGMPKERFSAEFPKEGPSILRIQQVVRGDSAAYFCASSPGQGATETQYFGPGTRLLVL.

This clone has only a few counts. This chain joins TRBV4-2 and TRBJ1-1; D gene ambiguous. Trimming shortened V by 1 base and J by 1 base, and 10 bases separated the two germline ends. CDR3 length: 15 residues. The germline CDR1 and CDR2 sequences are LGHNA and YNFKEQ. This CDR3 is CASSQGVRGNTEAFF. The CDR3 DNA sequence: TGTGCCAGCAGCCAAGGGGTCCGGGGGAACACTGAAGCTTTCTTT.

The CDR3, as DNA: TGTGCCAGCAGCTCACAGGGTTCGAACACTGAAGCTTTCTTT. Its protein is CASSSQGSNTEAFF. This chain connects TRBV7-6 to TRBJ1-1; D might be TRBD1 (6 bases). The germline V gene encodes CDR1 SGHVS and CDR2 FNYEAQ. The CDR3 consists of 14 residues. The V end lost 4 bases, the J end lost 1 base, and 10 bases lay between the germline ends.

The V gene is TRBV6-6, the J gene TRBJ1-6; perhaps TRBD1 as D (5 bases). The CDR3 totals 12 residues. Trimming left V 9 bases short and J 5 bases short, with 8 bases between. CDR1 is MNHNY, CDR2 SVGAGI, per germline (reference sequence). CDR3 loop: CASTGDNSPLHF. CDR3 nucleotides: TGTGCCAGTACAGGAGATAATTCACCCCTCCACTTT.

This clone was observed a few times. This chain links TRBV5-4 with TRBJ2-7; 7 nucleotides align to TRBD2. With 3 bases clipped from V and 4 bases from J, the junction kept 7 bases outside the gene matches. CDR3 length: 14 amino acids. Germline V gives CDR1 SGHNT, CDR2 YYREEE (reference sequence). CDR3 nucleotide sequence: TGTGCCAGCAGCTCCCCGCTAGCGGCGTACGAGCAGTACTTC. Its translation: CASSSPLAAYEQYF. Combining the CDR3 with reference TRBV5-4 and TRBJ2-7 gives the whole variable domain ETGVTQSPTHLIKTRGQQVTLRCSSQSGHNTVSWYQQALGQGPQFIFQYYREEENGRGNFPPRFSGLQFPNYSSELNVNALELDDSALYLCASSSPLAAYEQYFGPGTRLTVT.

The CDR3 DNA sequence: TGTGCCAGCAGCCCTAGACAGGGCTTGGGGGAAAAACTGTTTTTT. It specifies CASSPRQGLGEKLFF. V and J are TRBV9 and TRBJ1-4; 7 bases are shared with TRBD1. The CDR3 totals 15 residues. The J segment lost 8 bases and the V segment lost 4 bases, leaving 11 bases of the junction unmatched. Germline assignment: CDR1 SGDLS and CDR2 YYNGEE.

The chain uses TRBV11-2 and TRBJ2-7; 9 bases align to TRBD1. This CDR3 comprises 15 residues. Germline loops: CDR1 SGHAT, CDR2 FQNNGV. Trimming removed 4 bases from V and 4 bases from J; junction bases left unmatched: 8. The CDR3 is CASSSPDRGVYEQYF. The CDR3 coding sequence is TGTGCCAGCAGCTCGCCGGACAGGGGAGTTTACGAGCAGTACTTC.

The table lists this clone with a count of one. The rearrangement links TRBV4-2 to TRBJ2-3; 7 bases are a match to TRBD2. There are 15 residues in the CDR3. J lost 6 bases, V lost 4 bases, and 10 bases had no gene match. Germline V lookup: CDR1 LGHNA, CDR2 YNFKEQ. CDR3 DNA sequence: TGTGCCAGCAGCCCGAGCGCGTGGGAGGGTGATACGCAGTATTTT. Translated, it gives CASSPSAWEGDTQYF.

The chain uses TRBV6-4 and TRBJ2-3; D is unclear. Trimming took off 3 bases at V and 1 base at J, with 14 bases between the two ends. The CDR3 extends over 16 amino acids. Germline V gene lookup returns CDR1 MRHNA and CDR2 SNTAGT. The CDR3 is CASSEGSTTRTDTQYF. DNA of the CDR3: TGTGCCAGCAGTGAGGGCAGCACCACCCGCACAGATACGCAGTATTTT.

This clone came up a few times. V and J are TRBV29-1 and TRBJ1-1, with unresolved D. Germline lookup yields CDR1 SQVTM and CDR2 ANQGSEA. This CDR3 has 14 residues. The V and J ends lost 4 bases and 2 bases respectively, with 14 bases between them. In DNA form, the CDR3 reads TGCAGCGTTGGGCCTCAATACGTTAACACTGAAGCTTTCTTT. Translated, it gives CSVGPQYVNTEAFF.

Only a few counts were recorded for this clone. J is TRBJ1-1 and V is TRBV29-1, with 9 bases identical to TRBD1. The V and J ends lost 7 bases and 1 base, in that order; junction bases with no gene match: 1. Germline CDR1 SQVTM, CDR2 ANQGSEA. The CDR3 totals 12 residues. The CDR3 reads CSAQGANTEAFF. CDR3 DNA sequence: TGCAGCGCACAGGGGGCGAACACTGAAGCTTTCTTT.

This clone showed up just a few times. The chain joins TRBV29-1 to TRBJ1-2; 8 bases match TRBD1. The CDR3 runs to 14 residues. Trimming cost V 2 bases and J 4 bases; bases outside gene matches: 6. Germline V gene sequence: CDR1 SQVTM, CDR2 ANQGSEA. Here the CDR3 DNA reads TGCAGCGTTGAAACCGGACAGGGTGTCTATGGCTACACCTTC. Residues: CSVETGQGVYGYTF. Together with reference TRBV29-1 and TRBJ1-2, the CDR3 gives the full variable domain: SAVISQKPSRDICQRGTSLTIQCQVDSQVTMMFWYRQQPGQSLTLIATANQGSEATYESGFVIDKFPISRPNLTFSTLTVSNMSPEDSSIYLCSVETGQGVYGYTFGSGTRLTVV.

In this sample, this clone turned up a few times. This chain connects TRBV19 to TRBJ2-5, with 8 bases matching TRBD2. V lost 6 bases to trimming and J lost 2 bases; unmatched junction nucleotides: 2. The CDR3 length is 13 residues. The germline CDR1 and CDR2 sequences are LNHDA and SQIVND (reference sequence). The CDR3 DNA follows: TGTGCCAGTAGGAAGCGGGAGCAAGAGACCCAGTACTTC. Its protein is CASRKREQETQYF.

This clone was detected a few times. The rearrangement joins TRBV2 to TRBJ2-5, with D unresolved. Trimming removed 4 bases at V and 4 bases at J, with 10 bases between. This CDR3 contains 13 residues. Per the germline V gene, CDR1 is SNHLY and CDR2 is FYNNEI. The CDR3 protein is CASSGAAGETQYF. CDR3 in DNA: TGTGCCAGCAGTGGGGCAGCCGGAGAGACCCAGTACTTC.

The chain uses TRBV4-3 and TRBJ2-4; TRBD2 aligns across 8 bases. The CDR3 sequence is 19 residues long. Germline lookup yields CDR1 LGHNA and CDR2 YSLEER. V gave up 0 bases and J gave up 1 base; unmatched junction bases: 11. CDR3 sequence (DNA): TGCGCCAGCAGCCAAGATCGGGGGGGGCGGGGTTCGGCCAAAAACATTCAGTACTTC. Translated, it gives CASSQDRGGRGSAKNIQYF.

This clone appeared a few times. This chain joins TRBV6-5 and TRBJ1-1; weak D call: TRBD1 (5 bases). The V gene lost 5 bases and the J gene lost 5 bases, with 15 bases spanning the gap. Germline V lookup: CDR1 MNHEY, CDR2 SVGAGI. CDR3 length equals 14 residues. This chain's CDR3 is CASSRLDGTTEAFF. The CDR3 DNA is TGTGCCAGCAGTCGCCTCGATGGGACTACTGAAGCTTTCTTT.

The chain is built from TRBV9 and TRBJ1-5; the match to TRBD1 covers 7 bases. Germline trimming cut 2 bases from V and 5 bases from J; bases unmatched to any gene: 10. The CDR3 has 16 residues. CDR1 and CDR2 (germline): SGDLS, YYNGEE. This CDR3 is CASSVGTVEYDQPQHF. The CDR3 region has the DNA TGTGCCAGCAGCGTTGGGACAGTTGAATACGATCAGCCCCAGCATTTT.

This clone was observed a handful of times. The V call is TRBV7-2, the J call TRBJ1-2; 12 bases are a match to TRBD1. Germline CDR1 SGHTA, CDR2 FQGNSA. CDR3 length: 15 residues. J gave up 4 bases and V 7 bases, and 7 bases lay outside the gene matches. The CDR3 region has the DNA TGTGCCAGCACCCAGGGACAGGGGGCGGTCTATGGCTACACCTTC. Encoded protein: CASTQGQGAVYGYTF.

This clone has just a few counts. This chain links TRBV7-3 with TRBJ2-6; TRBD1 is a possible D gene (6 bases). Trimming pared 3 bases from V and 3 bases from J, leaving 9 bases between. CDR1 and CDR2 (germline): SGHTA, FQGTGA. The CDR3 contains 15 residues. CDR3 region: CASSFSGDGANVLTF. CDR3 DNA: TGTGCCAGCAGCTTTTCAGGGGATGGGGCCAACGTCCTGACTTTC.

This clone was observed a handful of times. This chain links TRBV29-1 with TRBJ2-2; D not resolved. Trimming left V 4 bases short and J 4 bases short, with 7 bases between. This CDR3 has 12 amino acids. Per the germline V gene, CDR1 is SQVTM and CDR2 is ANQGSEA. The CDR3: CSVGLFTGELFF. DNA for the CDR3: TGCAGCGTTGGACTGTTCACCGGGGAGCTGTTTTTT.

This clone was counted only a few times. V gene TRBV4-2 combines with J gene TRBJ2-1; D is undetermined. V was shortened by 0 bases and J by 4 bases, with 10 bases between the two germline ends. The CDR3 has 15 residues. Germline V CDR1 and CDR2: LGHNA, YNFKEQ. The chain's CDR3 is CASSQEWQQYNEQFF. The DNA for the CDR3 is TGTGCCAGCAGCCAAGAGTGGCAACAGTACAATGAGCAGTTCTTC.

This clone was picked up a small number of times. The chain employs TRBV4-1 and TRBJ1-2, with TRBD1 identical over 10 bases. Germline assignment: CDR1 MGHRA and CDR2 YSYEKL. The CDR3 length is 16 residues. V dropped 2 bases and J dropped 8; count of bases not matched to a gene: 11. As DNA, the CDR3 is TGCGCCAGCAGCCAATTTTGGCCGGGGACAGGGGTCGGCTACACCTTC. It codes for CASSQFWPGTGVGYTF.

The V and J genes are TRBV9 and TRBJ2-7, with a tentative D call TRBD2 (5 bases). In germline, CDR1 is SGDLS, CDR2 YYNGEE. The CDR3 runs to 15 residues. V was clipped by 2 bases and J by 2 bases, with 14 bases between them. This CDR3 reads CASSVTEAVAYEQYF. CDR3 bases: TGTGCCAGCAGCGTGACCGAAGCGGTTGCCTACGAGCAGTACTTC.

This clone has a handful of counts. The CDR3 nucleotides are TGTGCCAGCAGTTCCGGGGGAGGGAGAAATGAAAAACTGTTTTTT. It yields the protein CASSSGGGRNEKLFF. This chain connects TRBV6-5 to TRBJ1-4; a possible D gene is TRBD1 (5 bases). Germline V gives CDR1 MNHEY, CDR2 SVGAGI. V lost 4 bases, J lost 5 bases, and 14 bases lay in between. This CDR3 is 15 amino acids long.